This T cell receptor (beta chain) was profiled in a study of T cells in localized non-small cell lung cancer. A note on this clone: Its antigen is unidentified.

Trimming stripped 7 bases from V and 2 bases from J, with 14 bases between. Germline CDR1 reads LNHDA; CDR2 reads SQIVND (reference sequence). The CDR3 has 14 amino acids. Study results and limitations: Longer overall survival was associated with a higher density of T cells in the blood. In adjacent lung appeared a median about 58 of the top 100 tumor clones. Uninvolved adjacent lung had more T cell clonality than any other tissue, topping tumor. A single tumor region was sequenced, leaving heterogeneity possible.

TCRdb's table, derived via immunoSEQ multiplex PCR, lists solely in-frame clones and lacks some. The sample comprises more than 8,000 clones, about 90% of which are singletons, and 15% to 20% rests with the top ten. The origin of this receptor is a male donor at least 60 years old with stage III squamous cell lung carcinoma. This chain links TRBV19 with TRBJ1-1; D is unresolved. The sequenced sample was peripheral blood, obtained before any cancer treatment. In DNA, the CDR3 is TGTGCCAGTAACCGAGGGCAGCCCAACACTGAAGCTTTCTTT. Its protein is CASNRGQPNTEAFF.